This is a list of T cell receptor beta chains from one sample in a study of blood T cell repertoires in COVID-19. Here immunoSEQ multiplex PCR was the method, and the copy in TCRdb shows in-frame clones only, minus some. The sample holds approximately 170,000 clones, around nine tenths seen once. Specimen: peripheral blood. Receptor source: a man between 18 and 29 years old with active or convalescent COVID-19. The conserved cysteine and the conserved F or W are not part of the CDR3 here. The order of the fields is CDR3 length, J gene, V gene, CDR3 protein.

11	TRBJ2-3	TRBV2	AQEGGDTDTQY
12	TRBJ1-2	TRBV10-3	AISEGQGSYGYT
14	TRBJ2-3	TRBV7-8	ASSPLAGGPPDTQY
12	TRBJ2-5	TRBV27	ASSFRGRVETQY
14	TRBJ2-3	TRBV6-5	ASSYSLATSTDTQY
13	TRBJ1-2	TRBV5-4	ASRPPGSNFYGYT
15	TRBJ2-6	TRBV5-6	ASTPDSFSSGANVLT
10	TRBJ1-1	TRBV24-1	ATREALAEAF
12	TRBJ1-1	TRBV3-1/TRBV3-2	ASSQESITNTAF
13	TRBJ1-5	TRBV3-1/TRBV3-2	ASSQGPFSNQPQH
15	TRBJ2-1	TRBV5-4	ASSNGQGSVMYNEQF
14	TRBJ2-3	TRBV24-1	ATSDLGTGGWDTQY
12	TRBJ1-2	TRBV28	ASSPGGPSRGYT
12	TRBJ2-7	TRBV6-1	ASSEGQGAYEQY
12	TRBJ1-5	TRBV28	ASSTGQSNQPQH
13	TRBJ2-5	TRBV2	ASSRTTGGLETQY
15	TRBJ2-7	TRBV4-1	ASSQEILAGGLYEQY
15	TRBJ1-5	TRBV7-2	ASSLDYGSYSNQPQH
12	TRBJ2-7	TRBV5-1	ASSLEAGTYEQY
13	TRBJ2-1	TRBV11-3	ASSLWGESYNEQF
14	TRBJ1-5	TRBV18	ASSLIRQGGNQPQH
12	TRBJ2-3	TRBV7-9	ASSSSESGDTQY
13	TRBJ1-4	TRBV7-8	ASSFLDTKNEKLF
12	TRBJ1-5	TRBV7-6	ASSLLGENQPQH
15	TRBJ2-1	TRBV4-1	ASSQANRLARLNEQF
10	TRBJ2-7	TRBV18	ASSSIQSEQY
11	TRBJ2-1	TRBV6-5	ASRSSGLNEQF
12	TRBJ1-1	TRBV6-5	ASSYSNRNTEAF
12	TRBJ2-2	TRBV2	ASGGDSQTGELF
13	TRBJ2-1	TRBV12-5	ASGASREGMNEQF
15	TRBJ2-1	TRBV7-9	ASSFRTGKSSYNEQF
12	TRBJ2-7	TRBV29-1	SVEGWAGAYEQY
12	TRBJ1-2	TRBV11-1	ASSPSNGAYGYT
13	TRBJ2-1	TRBV5-1	ASSFGLAIYNEQF
13	TRBJ2-1	TRBV10-3	AISDPSGRGYEQF
14	TRBJ1-6	TRBV11-2	ASSLNRGAGNSPLH
10	TRBJ2-5	TRBV2	ASSGAGRTQY
14	TRBJ2-1	TRBV27	ASTHSGGETLGEQF
13	TRBJ1-5	TRBV5-6	ASSLVGVSNQPQH